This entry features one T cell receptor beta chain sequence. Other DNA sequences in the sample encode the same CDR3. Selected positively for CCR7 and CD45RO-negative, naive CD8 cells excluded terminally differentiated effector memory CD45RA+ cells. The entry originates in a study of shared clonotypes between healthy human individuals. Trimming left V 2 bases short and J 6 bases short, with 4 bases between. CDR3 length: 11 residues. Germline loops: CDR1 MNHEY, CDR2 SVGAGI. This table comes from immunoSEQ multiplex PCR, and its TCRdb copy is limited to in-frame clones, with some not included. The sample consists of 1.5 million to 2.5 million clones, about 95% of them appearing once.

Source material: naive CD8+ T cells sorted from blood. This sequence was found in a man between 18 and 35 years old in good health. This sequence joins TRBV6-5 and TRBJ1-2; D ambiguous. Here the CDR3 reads CASSYGDGYTF. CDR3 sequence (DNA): TGTGCCAGCAGTTACGGCGATGGCTACACCTTC.